This T cell receptor (beta chain) was found in a study of OX40 agonist ivuxolimab in advanced cancers. About the study: Prior anti-PD-1, anti-PD-L1 or anti-CTLA-4 therapy did not bar entry, and about 40% had some. Partial responses, seen in three patients, involved one hepatocellular carcinoma and two cutaneous melanomas.

In regard to this clone: Its antigen is unidentified.

The table came from immunoSEQ multiplex PCR; TCRdb's copy has only in-frame clones and leaves some out. This sample yields under 75,000 clones, of which around 83% are seen a single time; less than 0.9% belongs to the top ten. Whole-study findings and limits: Antigen specificity remained undetermined for the expanded peripheral T cells.

V lost 0 bases and J lost 5, with 23 bases in between. CDR1 is SGHNT, CDR2 YENEEA, per germline. This CDR3 has 18 amino acids. The clonotype was recovered from an adult with an advanced solid tumor such as melanoma, head and neck, liver or kidney cancer. Sequenced here: CD4+ or CD8+ T cells sorted from blood, sampled in a trial of the OX40 agonist ivuxolimab. The rearrangement joins TRBV11-3 to TRBJ2-7, with D tentatively TRBD1 or TRBD2 (5 bases each). CDR3 coding DNA: TGTGCCAGCAGCTTAGATACAGATCCGGGGCAGACTCACCACGAGCAGTACTTC. Amino acids: CASSLDTDPGQTHHEQYF.